This TCR beta chain was captured by sequencing in a study of T cell responses to AZD1222 COVID-19 vaccine. Of note for this clone: No antigen is known for it.

Findings of the study overall: Every sample of the repertoires postdated the peak T cell response.

TCRdb's table, derived via immunoSEQ multiplex PCR, lists solely in-frame clones and lacks some. The profile shows some 160,000 clones, around 90% of them singletons. The CDR3 is 18 residues long. CDR1 is SGHTA and CDR2 is FQGNSA in the germline V gene. After removal of 1 base from V and 5 bases from J, the junction contained 11 bases not matched to a gene. J is TRBJ2-2 and V is TRBV7-2; 9 nucleotides align to TRBD2. The TCR comes from an adult who received the AZD1222 COVID-19 vaccine. The specimen comprised peripheral blood, sampled 28 days after the second AZD1222 dose. The DNA of the CDR3 is TGTGCCAGCAGCTTAGTTGTAGCGGGGGACTCGAGGACCGGGGAGCTGTTTTTT. Its protein is CASSLVVAGDSRTGELFF. Full variable domain (outside the CDR3, taken from reference TRBV7-2 and TRBJ2-2): GAGVSQSPSNKVTEKGKDVELRCDPISGHTALYWYRQSLGQGLEFLIYFQGNSAPDKSGLPSDRFSAERTGGSVSTLTIQRTQQEDSAVYLCASSLVVAGDSRTGELFFGEGSRLTVL.